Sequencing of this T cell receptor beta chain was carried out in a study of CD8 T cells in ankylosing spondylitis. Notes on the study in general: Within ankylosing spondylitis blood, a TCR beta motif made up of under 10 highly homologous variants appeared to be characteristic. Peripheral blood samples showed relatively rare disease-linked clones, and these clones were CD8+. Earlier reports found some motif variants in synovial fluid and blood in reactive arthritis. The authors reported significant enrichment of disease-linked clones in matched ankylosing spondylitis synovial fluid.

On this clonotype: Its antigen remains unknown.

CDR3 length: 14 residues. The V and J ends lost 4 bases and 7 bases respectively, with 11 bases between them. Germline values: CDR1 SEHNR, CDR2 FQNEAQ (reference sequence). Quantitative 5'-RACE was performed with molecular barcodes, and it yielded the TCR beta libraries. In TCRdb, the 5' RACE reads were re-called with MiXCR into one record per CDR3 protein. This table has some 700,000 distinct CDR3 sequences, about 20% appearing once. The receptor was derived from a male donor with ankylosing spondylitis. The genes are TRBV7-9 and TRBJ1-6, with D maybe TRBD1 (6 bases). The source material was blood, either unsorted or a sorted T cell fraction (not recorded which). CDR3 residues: CASSSGDRNSPLHF. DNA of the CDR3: TGTGCCAGCAGCTCAGGGGATAGGAATTCACCCCTCCACTTT.